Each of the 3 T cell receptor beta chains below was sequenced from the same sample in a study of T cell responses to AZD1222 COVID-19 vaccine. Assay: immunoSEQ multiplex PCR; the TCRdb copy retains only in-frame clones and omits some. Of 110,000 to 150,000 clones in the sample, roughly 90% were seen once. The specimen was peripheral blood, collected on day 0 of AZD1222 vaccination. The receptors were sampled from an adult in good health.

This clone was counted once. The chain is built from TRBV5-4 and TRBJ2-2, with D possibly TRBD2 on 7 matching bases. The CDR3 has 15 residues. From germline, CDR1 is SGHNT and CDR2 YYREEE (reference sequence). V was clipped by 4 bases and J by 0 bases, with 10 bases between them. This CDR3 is CASSGGAPNTGELFF. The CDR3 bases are TGTGCCAGCAGCGGGGGGGCCCCGAACACCGGGGAGCTGTTTTTT.

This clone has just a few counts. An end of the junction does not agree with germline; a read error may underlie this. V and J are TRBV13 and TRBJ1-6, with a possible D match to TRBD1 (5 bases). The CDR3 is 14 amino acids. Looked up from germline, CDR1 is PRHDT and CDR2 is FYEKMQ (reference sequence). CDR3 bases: TGTGCCAGCAGCCCAGAAGGGACTCGGGCTCTCCTCGACTTT. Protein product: CASSPEGTRALLDF.

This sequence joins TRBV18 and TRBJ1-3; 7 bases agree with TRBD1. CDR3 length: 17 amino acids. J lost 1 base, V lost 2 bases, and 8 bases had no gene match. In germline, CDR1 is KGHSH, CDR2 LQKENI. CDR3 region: CASSPIAGGGSGNTIYF. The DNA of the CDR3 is TGTGCCAGCTCACCAATCGCAGGGGGAGGATCTGGAAACACCATATATTTT.